One TCR beta chain is described in this entry. Its antigen is undetermined. CDR3 length equals 14 residues. The V gene's germline CDR1 is SGHTA and CDR2 FQGNSA. V dropped 5 bases and J dropped 7 bases, with 17 bases sitting between them. The data were obtained in a study of shared clonotypes between healthy human individuals. The study's findings and limits: Shared clonotypes across all four donors exceeded non-shared ones in generation probability.

Profiling relied on immunoSEQ multiplex PCR, and the TCRdb table lists in-frame clones only, not all of them. The sample lists roughly 2.6 million clones, more than 80% occurring once. This receptor was taken from a man aged 18 to 30 in good health. The rearrangement uses TRBV7-2 and TRBJ2-5; D remains ambiguous. Sequencing used naive CD4+ T cells sorted from blood. Subset described: CD45RA+ positively selected. CDR3 protein: CASSTRHPSGTQYF. The CDR3 bases are TGTGCCAGCAGCACCCGTCATCCGTCCGGGACCCAGTACTTC.